The subject of this entry is one T cell receptor (beta chain). Its antigen is unidentified. A much more abundant neighbour one base away suggests this may be a read error. No conserved phenylalanine or tryptophan is present at the end of the CDR3, so a read error is the likely explanation. The source of the sample is a study of T cells in Graves' hyperthyroidism and ophthalmopathy. Study-wide background: Staff took peripheral blood when the initial diagnosis was made, before any treatment began. Broader study findings: Most clonotypes expanded in thyroid above 0.001 were likewise present in blood.

The CDR3 regions of TCR beta were amplified from RNA transcripts. TCR CDR3 regions were first amplified by RT-PCR with HTBI primers. TCRdb passed the multiplex PCR reads through MiXCR, listing each CDR3 protein once. The repertoire consists of 350,000 or so distinct CDR3 sequences, with 15% to 20% occurring once and the leading ten covering 15% to 18%. From germline, CDR1 is SGHNT and CDR2 YYREEE (reference sequence). J gave up 5 bases and V 1 base, and 1 base lay outside the gene matches. The CDR3 runs 14 residues. The TCR sequence derives from a woman between 35 and 50 years old with Graves' ophthalmopathy. The chain is built from TRBV5-4 and TRBJ2-7; 12 nucleotides agree with TRBD2. Sample: blood. The CDR3 DNA sequence: TGTGCCAGCAGCTTGAGACTAGCGGGAGACGAGCAGTACCTC. Amino acid sequence: CASSLRLAGDEQYL.